This entry concerns a single TCR beta chain. From germline, CDR1 is MNHNS and CDR2 SASEGT. Trimming removed 1 base from V and 2 bases from J, with 15 bases in between. This CDR3 is built from 16 residues. This sample is part of a study of shared T cell receptors in the human thymus. Repertoires were generated with immunoSEQ multiplex PCR, while TCRdb's copy carries only in-frame clones and drops some. The sample includes 700,000 or so clones, 80% to 90% of them seen just once. The sample also formed part of further work on human thymus T cells. As that study records: The donors were infants in Finland with congenital heart defects, otherwise immunologically healthy. Apparent bias marked the V and J gene usage of thymic and blood repertoires.

Sequencing was performed on thymocytes. The J gene is TRBJ2-7, the V gene TRBV6-1, with D possibly being TRBD1 (5 bases). The sequence was obtained from a girl younger than two with a congenital heart defect. The DNA for the CDR3 is TGTGCCAGCAGTGAAGAGAATAGGCAGGGAACCTACGAGCAGTACTTC. Encoded protein: CASSEENRQGTYEQYF.